The 16 T cell receptor beta chains given below trace back to one sample, sequenced in a study of blood T cell repertoires in COVID-19. TCRdb's table, derived via immunoSEQ multiplex PCR, lists solely in-frame clones and lacks some. The data contain 200,000 to 300,000 clones, approximately 85% of them singletons. Sequenced input: peripheral blood. The receptor source for this set is a woman between 55 and 75 years old with active or convalescent COVID-19.

The V call is TRBV30, the J call TRBJ1-2, with 11 bases lining up with TRBD1. The germline gives CDR1 GTSNPN, CDR2 SVGIG (reference sequence). CDR3 length equals 14 residues. J lost 2 bases, V lost 3 bases, and 2 bases had no gene match. CDR3 sequence: CAWRWTGGNYGYTF. In DNA form, the CDR3 reads TGTGCCTGGAGGTGGACAGGGGGCAACTATGGCTACACCTTC. The whole variable domain, filled in from reference TRBV30 and TRBJ1-2, reads SQTIHQWPATLVQPVGSPLSLECTVEGTSNPNLYWYRQAAGRGLQLLFYSVGIGQISSEVPQNLSASRPQDRQFILSSKKLLLSDSGFYLCAWRWTGGNYGYTFGSGTRLTVV.

CDR3 in DNA: TGTGCCAGCAGCGCAAGACAGAATGGCTGGACTGAAGCTTTCTTT. It specifies CASSARQNGWTEAFF. The chain uses TRBV9 and TRBJ1-1; D is perhaps TRBD1 (5 bases). Trimming cost V 3 bases and J 5 bases, with 17 bases left between them. Per the germline V gene, CDR1 is SGDLS and CDR2 is YYNGEE. The CDR3 has 15 amino acids.

This chain uses TRBV7-8 with TRBJ1-1; D is undetermined. Germline loops: CDR1 SGHVS, CDR2 FQNEAQ. The CDR3 sequence is 17 residues long. Trimming removed 5 bases at V and 1 base at J, with 20 bases between. CDR3 residues: CASSQLGVWEANTEAFF. The CDR3 nucleotides are TGTGCCAGCAGCCAACTGGGTGTCTGGGAGGCGAACACTGAAGCTTTCTTT.

This chain uses TRBV27 with TRBJ1-2; 8 nucleotides align to TRBD1. Germline-derived CDR1 and CDR2 are MNHEY and SMNVEV (reference sequence). CDR3 length: 14 residues. The trim removed 3 bases at V and 4 bases at J, leaving 4 bases unmatched. CDR3 amino acids: CASSFNRGGYGYTF. For the CDR3, the DNA is TGTGCCAGCAGTTTTAACAGGGGGGGCTATGGCTACACCTTC.

The CDR3 sequence: CASSFGQGYGYTF. For the CDR3, the DNA is TGTGCCAGCAGCTTTGGACAGGGCTATGGCTACACCTTC. The chain couples TRBV13 to TRBJ1-2; TRBD1 agrees at 8 bases. Germline lookup yields CDR1 PRHDT and CDR2 FYEKMQ (reference sequence). V was clipped by 3 bases and J by 4 bases; unmatched bases: 1. There are 13 residues in the CDR3.

V gene TRBV3-1 (or the pseudogene TRBV3-2) combines with J gene TRBJ1-2; 9 bases line up with TRBD1. This CDR3 has 12 amino acids. Germline assignment: CDR1 LGHDT and CDR2 YNNKEL (reference sequence). V was clipped by 3 bases and J by 7 bases; unmatched bases: 0. The DNA of the CDR3 is TGTGCCAGCAGCCAGACAGGGGGTGGCTACACCTTC. Translation gives CASSQTGGGYTF.

This chain links TRBV6-5 with TRBJ1-1; 8 nucleotides align to TRBD1. CDR1 MNHEY and CDR2 SVGAGI come from the germline V gene. The CDR3 spans 16 residues. V lost 0 bases to trimming and J lost 1 base; unmatched junction nucleotides: 4. The CDR3 protein is CASSYSSGTGNTEAFF. In DNA form, the CDR3 reads TGTGCCAGCAGTTACTCGTCCGGGACAGGGAACACTGAAGCTTTCTTT.

Points on this clone: A much larger clone is a single base away; this may be a read error. The V gene is TRBV6-5, the J gene TRBJ1-1, with 8 nucleotides matching TRBD1. V lost 6 bases to trimming and J lost 6 bases; unmatched junction nucleotides: 9. Looked up from germline, CDR1 is MNHEY and CDR2 is SVGAGI. The CDR3 has 14 amino acids. The CDR3 coding sequence is TGTGCCAGCAGCAGAGACAGGGGAGGGCCTGAAGCTTTCTTT. Translation: CASSRDRGGPEAFF.

This chain links TRBV5-8 with TRBJ1-1; possible D gene TRBD1, 6 bases. The V and J ends lost 0 bases and 1 base respectively, with 7 bases between them. The CDR3 spans 14 residues. Germline V gives CDR1 SGHTS, CDR2 YDEGEE. The CDR3 region is CASSLVQGNTEAFF. The DNA of the CDR3 is TGTGCCAGCAGCTTGGTACAGGGGAACACTGAAGCTTTCTTT.

The chain combines TRBV7-9 with TRBJ2-7, with a weak D call TRBD1 (6 bases). This CDR3 has 14 residues. CDR1 is SEHNR and CDR2 is FQNEAQ in the germline V gene (reference sequence). V lost 5 bases to trimming and J lost 0 bases, with 11 bases between them. The CDR3 protein is CASSPQGSSYEQYF. The CDR3 nucleotides read TGTGCCAGCAGCCCACAGGGTAGCTCCTACGAGCAGTACTTC.

The chain combines TRBV27 with TRBJ1-1; possible D gene TRBD1, 5 bases. This CDR3 comprises 13 residues. The germline CDR1 and CDR2 sequences are MNHEY and SMNVEV (reference sequence). V dropped 5 bases and J dropped 8 bases, with 15 bases sitting between them. The CDR3 nucleotides are TGTGCCAGCAGTCTCAGCGGGGCTACCGAAGCTTTCTTT. Its protein product is CASSLSGATEAFF.

The V gene is TRBV5-1, the J gene TRBJ2-2; D gene uncertain. V was cut by 4 bases and J by 3 bases, with 7 bases left in between. Germline values: CDR1 SGHRS, CDR2 YFSETQ. This CDR3 is 13 amino acids long. In DNA, the CDR3 is TGCGCCAGCAGCCTGCAGGACACCGGGGAGCTGTTTTTT. The encoded protein is CASSLQDTGELFF.

The V gene is TRBV5-1, the J gene TRBJ2-1; tentatively, D is TRBD2 (6 bases). V was cut by 4 bases and J by 4 bases, with 18 bases left in between. The CDR3 covers 16 residues. Germline CDR1 reads SGHRS; CDR2 reads YFSETQ. The chain's CDR3 is CASSPGTVLEYNEQFF. Written as DNA, the CDR3 is TGCGCCAGCAGCCCCGGGACTGTGCTCGAATACAATGAGCAGTTCTTC.

Written as DNA, the CDR3 is TGTGCCATCCAGGACTCGACGCCTAATTCACCCCTCCACTTT. Translating it yields CAIQDSTPNSPLHF. The V and J genes are TRBV6-5 and TRBJ1-6; no clear D. The CDR3 runs 14 residues. V lost 10 bases to trimming and J lost 6 bases, with 16 bases between them. Germline CDR1 reads MNHEY; CDR2 reads SVGAGI.

The chain combines TRBV11-2 with TRBJ2-1, with 9 bases that match TRBD2. Germline V gene lookup returns CDR1 SGHAT and CDR2 FQNNGV. Unmatched junction bases numbered 6, after V lost 5 bases and J lost 4 bases. The CDR3 sequence is 15 residues long. The CDR3 region has the DNA TGTGCCAGCAGCCTAAGCGGGGGGCCATACAATGAGCAGTTCTTC. Amino acids: CASSLSGGPYNEQFF. Full variable domain (remainder filled in from reference TRBV11-2 and TRBJ2-1): EAGVAQSPRYKIIEKRQSVAFWCNPISGHATLYWYQQILGQGPKLLIQFQNNGVVDDSQLPKDRFSAERLKGVDSTLKIQPAKLEDSAVYLCASSLSGGPYNEQFFGPGTRLTVL.

J is TRBJ1-6 and V is TRBV6-5; 11 bases align to TRBD1. The germline V gene encodes CDR1 MNHEY and CDR2 SVGAGI. This CDR3 comprises 14 residues. The trim removed 6 bases at V and 8 bases at J, leaving 3 bases unmatched. CDR3 coding DNA: TGTGCCAGCAGCTTGGGACAGGGGGATTCACCCCTCCACTTT. This codes for CASSLGQGDSPLHF.